The 32 T cell receptor beta chains presented below share a single source sample, sequenced in a study of control samples from healthy donors and cancer patients. Method: immunoSEQ multiplex PCR; TCRdb's copy keeps in-frame clones and lacks some. The sample lists around 150,000 clones, approximately 90% occurring once. The specimen sequenced was blood. These receptors were obtained from a man aged 30 to 39 in good health.

J is TRBJ2-1 and V is TRBV7-8, with D perhaps matching TRBD1 or TRBD2 (5 bases each). This CDR3 comprises 15 residues. V lost 5 bases and J 0 bases, leaving 11 bases between the germline ends. Germline V gene data show CDR1 as SGHVS and CDR2 as FQNEAQ. CDR3: CASSDRDPSYNEQFF. The CDR3 DNA reads as TGTGCCAGCAGCGACCGGGACCCCTCCTACAATGAGCAGTTCTTC.

This clone was seen only once. The rearrangement joins TRBV7-3 to TRBJ1-5; D is uncertain. Germline CDR1 SGHTA, CDR2 FQGTGA. Trimming shortened V by 0 bases and J by 1 base, and 7 bases separated the two germline ends. The CDR3 spans 15 residues. The CDR3 region is CASSLTGGSNQPQHF. In nucleotides, the CDR3 is TGTGCCAGCAGCTTAACCGGCGGCAGCAATCAGCCCCAGCATTTT. Together with reference TRBV7-3 and TRBJ1-5, the CDR3 gives the full variable domain: GAGVSQTPSNKVTEKGKYVELRCDPISGHTALYWYRQSLGQGPEFLIYFQGTGAADDSGLPNDRFFAVRPEGSVSTLKIQRTERGDSAVYLCASSLTGGSNQPQHFGDGTRLSIL.

V usage is TRBV5-1 and J usage is TRBJ2-5, with D maybe TRBD1 (6 bases). V lost 4 bases and J lost 5, with 18 bases in between. The CDR3 contains 15 residues. Germline values: CDR1 SGHRS, CDR2 YFSETQ. The CDR3 bases are TGCGCCAGCAGCCCTTGGGGGCAGGGTAGGGAGACCCAGTACTTC. Its translation: CASSPWGQGRETQYF.

The rearrangement uses TRBV28 and TRBJ1-5, with no clear D. The V end was cut by 2 bases, the J end by 2 bases, with 7 bases between. This CDR3 is 14 amino acids long. The germline CDR1 and CDR2 sequences are MDHEN and SYDVKM. CDR3 protein: CASSLRPRNQPQHF. The CDR3 coding sequence is TGTGCCAGCAGTTTAAGACCGCGCAATCAGCCCCAGCATTTT.

This clone was seen only a few times. J is TRBJ1-3 and V is TRBV10-3; the D gene is possibly TRBD1 (6 bases). Trimming left V 3 bases short and J 4 bases short, with 13 bases between. The germline V gene encodes CDR1 ENHRY and CDR2 SYGVKD. This CDR3 is built from 15 residues. This chain's CDR3 is CAISDRGRPGNTIYF. Written as DNA, the CDR3 is TGTGCCATCAGTGACAGGGGAAGACCCGGAAACACCATATATTTT.

The genes are TRBV7-3 and TRBJ2-1; the match to TRBD2 covers 7 bases. Germline loops: CDR1 SGHTA, CDR2 FQGTGA. This CDR3 comprises 14 residues. Trimming removed 5 bases from V and 6 bases from J; junction bases left unmatched: 7. CDR3 coding DNA: TGTGCCAGCAGCCCGTATCGCGGGAGCAATGAGCAGTTCTTC. Amino acids: CASSPYRGSNEQFF.

This sequence joins TRBV7-9 and TRBJ1-5; weak D call: TRBD1 (5 bases). V was clipped by 5 bases and J by 4 bases, with 9 bases between them. Germline V gene data show CDR1 as SEHNR and CDR2 as FQNEAQ (reference sequence). The CDR3 length is 13 residues. The CDR3, as DNA: TGTGCCAGCAGCACGGACACAAATCAGCCCCAGCATTTT. It yields the protein CASSTDTNQPQHF.

The chain combines TRBV7-8 with TRBJ2-1; D gene uncertain. The CDR3 runs 13 residues. Germline-derived CDR1 and CDR2 are SGHVS and FQNEAQ. Trimming took 2 bases from V and 6 from J, leaving 8 bases between them. The CDR3 DNA is TGTGCCAGCAGCTTATTACGAAGCAATGAGCAGTTCTTC. Translation gives CASSLLRSNEQFF. The complete variable domain, with remaining parts taken from reference TRBV7-8 and TRBJ2-1, reads GAGVSQSPRYKVAKRGQDVALRCDPISGHVSLFWYQQALGQGPEFLTYFQNEAQLDKSGLPSDRFFAERPEGSVSTLKIQRTQQEDSAVYLCASSLLRSNEQFFGPGTRLTVL.

The V call is TRBV5-1, the J call TRBJ1-2; the D is unclear. Per germline, CDR1 SGHRS and CDR2 YFSETQ. The CDR3 covers 14 residues. Trimming pared 5 bases from V and 7 bases from J, leaving 18 bases between. The CDR3 bases are TGCGCCAGCAGGCTAGTTTCCGACTCGGGTGGCTACACCTTC. It specifies CASRLVSDSGGYTF. Using reference TRBV5-1 and TRBJ1-2 for the parts outside the CDR3, the full variable domain is KAGVTQTPRYLIKTRGQQVTLSCSPISGHRSVSWYQQTPGQGLQFLFEYFSETQRNKGNFPGRFSGRQFSNSRSEMNVSTLELGDSALYLCASRLVSDSGGYTFGSGTRLTVV.

The genes are TRBV29-1 and TRBJ1-4; D is undetermined. Germline loops: CDR1 SQVTM, CDR2 ANQGSEA. The CDR3 has 16 amino acids. Trimming left V 2 bases short and J 0 bases short, with 13 bases between. CDR3 amino acids: CSVEPRHCATNEKLFF. The CDR3 DNA reads as TGCAGCGTTGAACCGCGGCATTGTGCAACTAATGAAAAACTGTTTTTT. Drawing the rest from reference TRBV29-1 and TRBJ1-4, the complete variable domain is SAVISQKPSRDICQRGTSLTIQCQVDSQVTMMFWYRQQPGQSLTLIATANQGSEATYESGFVIDKFPISRPNLTFSTLTVSNMSPEDSSIYLCSVEPRHCATNEKLFFGSGTQLSVL.

This chain connects TRBV30 to TRBJ2-7; D possibly uses TRBD1 or TRBD2 (5 bases each). V was trimmed by 2 bases and J by 3 bases, leaving 11 bases between them. The CDR3 sequence is 13 residues long. Germline-derived CDR1 and CDR2 are GTSNPN and SVGIG (reference sequence). CDR3 coding DNA: TGTGCCTGGAGTAGAGGGGCCAACTACGAGCAGTACTTC. Amino acid sequence: CAWSRGANYEQYF.

CDR3 DNA: TGTGCCAGTAGTATAGTTGGGTGGAAGCCCCAGCATTTT. This translates into CASSIVGWKPQHF. The chain combines TRBV19 with TRBJ1-5; D gene ambiguous. Germline loops: CDR1 LNHDA, CDR2 SQIVND (reference sequence). V gave up 1 base and J gave up 8 bases, with 9 bases separating them. The CDR3 has 13 amino acids. Full variable domain (missing parts from reference TRBV19 and TRBJ1-5): DGGITQSPKYLFRKEGQNVTLSCEQNLNHDAMYWYRQDPGQGLRLIYYSQIVNDFQKGDIAEGYSVSREKKESFPLTVTSAQKNPTAFYLCASSIVGWKPQHFGDGTRLSIL.

This clone turned up a few times. The chain recombines TRBV5-1 with TRBJ1-1; possibly TRBD1 for D (5 bases). CDR1 is SGHRS, CDR2 YFSETQ, per germline. This CDR3 comprises 15 residues. The germline V and J ends were trimmed by 0 bases and 6 bases, with 15 bases remaining between them. Here the CDR3 reads CASSLDAPGRPEAFF. Here the CDR3 DNA reads TGCGCCAGCAGCTTGGATGCTCCGGGGCGTCCTGAAGCTTTCTTT. Drawing the rest from reference TRBV5-1 and TRBJ1-1, the complete variable domain is KAGVTQTPRYLIKTRGQQVTLSCSPISGHRSVSWYQQTPGQGLQFLFEYFSETQRNKGNFPGRFSGRQFSNSRSEMNVSTLELGDSALYLCASSLDAPGRPEAFFGQGTRLTVV.

The gene calls are TRBV5-4 and TRBJ1-4; the D gene is possibly TRBD1 (5 bases). CDR3 size: 15 residues. Trimming removed 3 bases from V and 8 bases from J, with 17 bases in between. Germline assignment: CDR1 SGHNT and CDR2 YYREEE (reference sequence). CDR3 in amino acids: CASSSGGASWEKLFF. DNA for the CDR3: TGTGCCAGCAGCTCGGGTGGGGCTAGTTGGGAAAAACTGTTTTTT.

This chain connects TRBV7-3 to TRBJ2-3, with D unresolved. Trimming took 2 bases from V and 1 from J, leaving 4 bases between them. The germline CDR1 and CDR2 sequences are SGHTA and FQGTGA. The CDR3 is 13 amino acids. CDR3 region: CASSLQGTDTQYF. The DNA for the CDR3 is TGTGCCAGCAGCTTACAAGGCACAGATACGCAGTATTTT.

The genes are TRBV6-5 and TRBJ2-2, with D possibly being TRBD1 (6 bases). V lost 6 bases and J lost 5, with 13 bases in between. The CDR3 totals 14 residues. Germline loops: CDR1 MNHEY, CDR2 SVGAGI. The CDR3 region is CASRPDSRTGELFF. In nucleotides, the CDR3 is TGTGCCAGCAGACCGGACAGTAGAACCGGGGAGCTGTTTTTT.

The chain couples TRBV27 to TRBJ2-7, with D possibly matching TRBD2 (5 bases). The CDR3 runs to 13 residues. Trimming left V 6 bases short and J 3 bases short, with 12 bases between. In germline, CDR1 is MNHEY, CDR2 SMNVEV (reference sequence). The CDR3 DNA follows: TGTGCCAGCAGGGCGGGCCGGAGCTACGAGCAGTACTTC. Residues: CASRAGRSYEQYF.

This chain connects TRBV9 to TRBJ2-2; a weak D match, TRBD2 (5 bases). Germline-derived CDR1 and CDR2 are SGDLS and YYNGEE. V lost 3 bases, J lost 5 bases, and 11 bases lay in between. The CDR3 runs 14 residues. The chain's CDR3 is CASSDGSGTGELFF. CDR3 coding DNA: TGTGCCAGCAGCGATGGATCGGGGACCGGGGAGCTGTTTTTT.

The chain recombines TRBV18 with TRBJ2-5, with D possibly being TRBD2 (5 bases). Germline CDR1 and CDR2: KGHSH and LQKENI. V was clipped by 5 bases and J by 5 bases, with 15 bases between them. The CDR3 has 14 amino acids. The CDR3 sequence is CASSGRTGSETQYF. CDR3 nucleotides: TGTGCCAGCTCAGGCAGGACTGGTTCGGAGACCCAGTACTTC.

The rearrangement uses TRBV6-5 and TRBJ1-1; TRBD1 might be the D (5 bases). V lost 8 bases to trimming and J lost 0 bases, with 10 bases between them. The germline gives CDR1 MNHEY, CDR2 SVGAGI. The CDR3 sequence is 13 residues long. The CDR3 DNA reads TGTGCCAGCGGGGGACGTTTGAACACTGAAGCTTTCTTT. This codes for CASGGRLNTEAFF.

The J gene is TRBJ1-5, the V gene TRBV27; D unclear. The V gene's germline CDR1 is MNHEY and CDR2 SMNVEV (reference sequence). V dropped 3 bases and J dropped 7 bases, with 16 bases sitting between them. CDR3 length: 15 amino acids. The CDR3 sequence: CASSLTVPLGQPQHF. CDR3 DNA: TGTGCCAGCAGTTTGACGGTCCCTCTAGGGCAGCCCCAGCATTTT.

The J gene is TRBJ2-1, the V gene TRBV5-4; D might be TRBD1 or TRBD2, each matching 5 bases. Germline values: CDR1 SGHNT, CDR2 YYREEE (reference sequence). The CDR3 has 14 amino acids. V lost 1 base, J lost 5 bases, and 10 bases lay in between. The CDR3 is CASSLTGPHNEQFF. In DNA form, the CDR3 reads TGTGCCAGCAGCTTGACGGGACCCCACAATGAGCAGTTCTTC.

The rearrangement joins TRBV3-1 (or the pseudogene TRBV3-2) to TRBJ1-1, with D possibly matching TRBD1 (5 bases). V lost 5 bases and J 5 bases, leaving 15 bases between the germline ends. The CDR3 runs 14 residues. Germline V gene data show CDR1 as LGHDT and CDR2 as YNNKEL (reference sequence). The CDR3 nucleotides are TGTGCCAGCAGCACCCTAGGGGAGATAACTGAAGCTTTCTTT. This encodes CASSTLGEITEAFF.

This sequence joins TRBV13 and TRBJ1-4, with TRBD1 as a possible D gene (6 bases). Trimming removed 5 bases from V and 8 bases from J, with 18 bases in between. The CDR3 has 15 residues. Germline values: CDR1 PRHDT, CDR2 FYEKMQ (reference sequence). Here the CDR3 DNA reads TGTGCCAGCAGCGGCAGGGGAGAGCCTGCGGAAAAACTGTTTTTT. Translation gives CASSGRGEPAEKLFF.

The chain is built from TRBV5-1 and TRBJ2-1, with D perhaps assigned TRBD1 or TRBD2 (5 bases each). The CDR3 is 17 residues long. Trimming took 1 base from V and 2 from J, leaving 16 bases between them. Germline V gives CDR1 SGHRS, CDR2 YFSETQ. The DNA for the CDR3 is TGCGCCAGCAGCTTGTCTCGAGGGACGGCCACCTACAATGAGCAGTTCTTC. It encodes CASSLSRGTATYNEQFF. Based on the CDR3 plus reference TRBV5-1 and TRBJ2-1, the full variable domain is KAGVTQTPRYLIKTRGQQVTLSCSPISGHRSVSWYQQTPGQGLQFLFEYFSETQRNKGNFPGRFSGRQFSNSRSEMNVSTLELGDSALYLCASSLSRGTATYNEQFFGPGTRLTVL.

The gene calls are TRBV21-1 and TRBJ2-1; the D call TRBD2 from the table was never checked on the DNA. TRBV21-1 counts as a pseudogene. This CDR3 region has 13 residues. CDR3 DNA: TGTGCCAGCAGGGGGACTAGCCCCCCTGAGCAGTTCTTC. Protein sequence: CASRGTSPPEQFF.

The chain uses TRBV6-6 and TRBJ1-5; no reliable D call. The V end lost 0 bases, the J end lost 5 bases, and 14 bases lay between the germline ends. Germline V gene lookup returns CDR1 MNHNY and CDR2 SVGAGI (reference sequence). CDR3 size: 16 residues. In nucleotides, the CDR3 is TGTGCCAGCAGTTACTCTGAACTCATAAGAGATCAGCCCCAGCATTTT. Amino acid sequence: CASSYSELIRDQPQHF.

The chain is built from TRBV18 and TRBJ1-1; D may be TRBD1 (6 bases). Germline assignment: CDR1 KGHSH and CDR2 LQKENI. V lost 5 bases and J lost 5, with 15 bases in between. The CDR3 totals 14 residues. CDR3 coding DNA: TGTGCCAGCTCAGAGTCTACAGGGATGACTGAAGCTTTCTTT. Translated, it gives CASSESTGMTEAFF.

This chain uses TRBV19 with TRBJ2-3, with 12 bases fitting TRBD2. This CDR3 contains 15 residues. V shed 4 bases and J 6 bases; nucleotides not matched to a gene: 5. Germline V CDR1 and CDR2: LNHDA, SQIVND (reference sequence). The CDR3 nucleotides are TGTGCCAGTAGTAGACTAGCGGGAGAGGGTGATACGCAGTATTTT. Translating gives CASSRLAGEGDTQYF.

This clone has a single count. This chain connects TRBV3-1 (or the pseudogene TRBV3-2) to TRBJ2-7, with D uncertain. V gave up 4 bases and J gave up 1 base, with 8 bases separating them. CDR1 is LGHDT and CDR2 is YNNKEL in the germline V gene (reference sequence). The CDR3 is 13 amino acids. The CDR3 coding sequence is TGTGCCAGCAGCCGTGGGCCTTCCTACGAGCAGTACTTC. Encoded protein: CASSRGPSYEQYF.

The CDR3 nucleotides read TGTGCCAGCAGCTTAGAGGGGGCCGCAGGTGGCTACACCTTC. This gives the protein CASSLEGAAGGYTF. The chain recombines TRBV7-8 with TRBJ1-2, with 7 bases identical to TRBD1. J was trimmed by 7 bases and V by 1 base; bases with no gene match: 6. Germline CDR1 reads SGHVS; CDR2 reads FQNEAQ. There are 14 residues in the CDR3.

By proportion, this clone is medium-sized (0.01 to 0.1%). The chain links TRBV6-1 to TRBJ2-7; 8 bases are shared with TRBD1. Germline CDR1 is MNHNS and CDR2 is SASEGT. CDR3 length: 13 amino acids. Unmatched junction bases numbered 4, after V lost 2 bases and J lost 7 bases. The CDR3 reads CASSERGTGEQYF. CDR3 sequence (DNA): TGTGCCAGCAGTGAACGGGGGACAGGTGAGCAGTACTTC.